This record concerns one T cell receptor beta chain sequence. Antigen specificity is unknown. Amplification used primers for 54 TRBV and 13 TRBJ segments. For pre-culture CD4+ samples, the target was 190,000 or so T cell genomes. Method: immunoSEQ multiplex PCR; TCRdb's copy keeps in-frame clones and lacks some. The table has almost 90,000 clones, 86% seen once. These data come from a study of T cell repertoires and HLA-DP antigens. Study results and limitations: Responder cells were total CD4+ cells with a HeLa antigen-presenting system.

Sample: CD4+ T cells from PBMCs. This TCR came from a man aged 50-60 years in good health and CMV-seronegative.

CDR3 region: CASSLAQGARETQYF. The CDR3 DNA sequence: TGCGCCAGCAGCCTCGCACAGGGGGCTCGGGAGACCCAGTACTTC. The V and J genes are TRBV5-1 and TRBJ2-5; 9 nucleotides agree with TRBD1. This CDR3 has 15 amino acids. The germline V gene has CDR1 SGHRS and CDR2 YFSETQ. Losses at the gene ends were 4 bases for V and 5 bases for J; bases not matched to a gene: 9.